This record looks at one TCR beta chain sequence and its context. Sequence at one end of the junction differs from germline and may be a read error. The source of the sample is a study of blood T cell repertoires in COVID-19. TCRdb keeps only in-frame clones here, not all; method: immunoSEQ multiplex PCR. The sample contains fewer than 300,000 clones, around four fifths of which appear only once. The CDR3 loop spans 15 amino acids. The germline V gene has CDR1 SGHTA and CDR2 FQGNSA. Sequencing used peripheral blood. The rearrangement uses TRBV7-2 and TRBJ2-1; 12 bases are a match to TRBD2. This sequence originates from a man older than 75 with acute or convalescent COVID-19. CDR3 loop: CASSLAGGPYNEQFF. In DNA, the CDR3 is TGTGCCAGCAGCCTAGCGGGAGGGCCCTACAATGAGCAGTTCTTC. The whole variable domain, remainder taken from reference TRBV7-2 and TRBJ2-1, is GAGVSQSPSNKVTEKGKDVELRCDPISGHTALYWYRQSLGQGLEFLIYFQGNSAPDKSGLPSDRFSAERTGGSVSTLTIQRTQQEDSAVYLCASSLAGGPYNEQFFGPGTRLTVL.